The 32 T cell receptor beta chains presented below share a single source sample, sequenced in a study of CD8 T cells in Susac syndrome. The RNA input was 0.5 to 1 ug, and it was reverse transcribed with random hexamers. One entry per CDR3 protein, called by TCRdb with MiXCR from the immunoSEQ multiplex PCR reads. The sample carries roughly 120,000 distinct CDR3 sequences, around 94% recorded once. Sequencing was done on a sample of CD4+ T cells from PBMCs. The source of these receptors is a human donor with multiple sclerosis.

The chain has TRBV9 and TRBJ2-3; D is possibly TRBD2 (7 bases). The CDR3 totals 15 residues. The V and J ends lost 1 base and 4 bases respectively, with 13 bases between them. Germline assignment: CDR1 SGDLS and CDR2 YYNGEE. The CDR3 reads CASSVNRGGPDTQYF. The CDR3 coding sequence is TGTGCCAGCAGCGTAAATAGGGGGGGCCCAGATACGCAGTATTTT.

J is TRBJ2-6 and V is TRBV18; D perhaps matches TRBD2 (5 bases). CDR3 length: 18 residues. The V end lost 1 base, the J end lost 0 bases, and 13 bases lay between the germline ends. Germline values: CDR1 KGHSH, CDR2 LQKENI. The CDR3 protein is CASSPQRFRGSGANVLTF. The CDR3 DNA reads TGTGCCAGCTCACCACAACGGTTCCGGGGCTCTGGGGCCAACGTCCTGACTTTC.

The V call is TRBV6-5, the J call TRBJ2-7, with TRBD2 matching 8 bases. The CDR3 is 16 amino acids. From germline, CDR1 is MNHEY and CDR2 SVGAGI. With V trimmed by 2 bases and J by 0 bases, 6 bases remained unmatched. The chain's CDR3 is CASSYERGRFSYEQYF. In nucleotides, the CDR3 is TGTGCCAGCAGTTACGAGCGGGGGAGATTCTCCTACGAGCAGTACTTC.

This clonotype has just one count. The chain is built from TRBV3-1 and TRBJ1-1; 9 nucleotides agree with TRBD1. This CDR3 has 14 residues. The ends lost 5 bases at V and 5 bases at J; junction bases unmatched: 6. CDR1 LGHDT and CDR2 YNNKEL come from the germline V gene (reference sequence). The CDR3 coding sequence is TGTGCCAGCAGCTGGGGGACAGGGAGGACTGAAGCTTTCTTT. Protein product: CASSWGTGRTEAFF.

On this clonotype itself: One junction end does not reproduce the germline sequence, and a read error may be involved. The V gene is TRBV4-1, the J gene TRBJ2-7; 8 positions agree with TRBD1. This CDR3 is 16 amino acids long. Germline lookup yields CDR1 MGHRA and CDR2 YSYEKL. The CDR3 sequence: CASSQATGQVGYEQYF. CDR3 in DNA: TGCGCGAGCAGCCAAGCCACGGGACAGGTAGGCTACGAGCAGTACTTC.

The rearrangement links TRBV7-2 to TRBJ1-5; D call uncertain. Trimming pared 7 bases from V and 3 bases from J, leaving 19 bases between. Germline V gene sequence: CDR1 SGHTA, CDR2 FQGNSA. The CDR3 runs to 16 residues. CDR3 sequence (DNA): TGTGCCAGCACCCCACAGTCTGGTCGCCTCAATCAGCCCCAGCATTTT. Encoded protein: CASTPQSGRLNQPQHF. The variable domain in full, completed from reference TRBV7-2 and TRBJ1-5, reads GAGVSQSPSNKVTEKGKDVELRCDPISGHTALYWYRQSLGQGLEFLIYFQGNSAPDKSGLPSDRFSAERTGGSVSTLTIQRTQQEDSAVYLCASTPQSGRLNQPQHFGDGTRLSIL.

This chain uses TRBV4-2 with TRBJ1-2; D is unresolved. V gave up 4 bases and J gave up 6 bases, with 12 bases separating them. Germline loops: CDR1 LGHNA, CDR2 YNFKEQ. CDR3 length equals 13 residues. The CDR3 protein is CASSPYSSDGYTF. CDR3 coding DNA: TGTGCCAGCAGCCCATACAGTTCTGATGGCTACACCTTC.

This chain joins TRBV5-1 and TRBJ2-7; 8 bases match TRBD1. The V gene's germline CDR1 is SGHRS and CDR2 YFSETQ. With 4 bases clipped from V and 4 bases from J, the junction kept 10 bases outside the gene matches. CDR3 size: 15 residues. CDR3 sequence reads: CASSTVGTGPYEQYF. CDR3 DNA sequence: TGCGCCAGCAGCACGGTCGGGACAGGTCCTTACGAGCAGTACTTC. The full variable domain, completed using reference TRBV5-1 and TRBJ2-7, is KAGVTQTPRYLIKTRGQQVTLSCSPISGHRSVSWYQQTPGQGLQFLFEYFSETQRNKGNFPGRFSGRQFSNSRSEMNVSTLELGDSALYLCASSTVGTGPYEQYFGPGTRLTVT.

The table lists this clonotype with a count of one. V usage is TRBV7-3 and J usage is TRBJ2-3; D is unresolved. Per germline, CDR1 SGHTA and CDR2 FQGTGA. This CDR3 is 14 amino acids long. Trimming cost V 5 bases and J 3 bases, with 12 bases left between them. The CDR3 DNA is TGTGCCAGCAGCCCGTCCAGGCAGACAGATACGCAGTATTTT. This encodes CASSPSRQTDTQYF.

The genes are TRBV12-3 or TRBV12-4 and TRBJ1-1; no definite D call. Trimming cost V 7 bases and J 7 bases, with 19 bases left between them. This CDR3 comprises 14 residues. Here the CDR3 DNA reads TGTGCCAGCATTCCCTACCGTCGGGGAAGTGAAGCTTTCTTT. It translates to CASIPYRRGSEAFF.

The V call is TRBV3-1, the J call TRBJ1-1; a possible D gene is TRBD1 (5 bases). The CDR3 runs 14 residues. V dropped 2 bases and J dropped 3 bases, with 10 bases sitting between them. Germline-derived CDR1 and CDR2 are LGHDT and YNNKEL (reference sequence). The CDR3 sequence is CASSQRDRDTEAFF. DNA of the CDR3: TGTGCCAGCAGCCAACGTGACAGAGACACTGAAGCTTTCTTT.

The rearrangement links TRBV10-3 to TRBJ2-7; perhaps TRBD1 as D (5 bases). V was clipped by 2 bases and J by 4 bases, with 12 bases between them. CDR3 length: 14 residues. Per germline, CDR1 ENHRY and CDR2 SYGVKD. This CDR3 is CAISEGAGPYEQYF. The CDR3 DNA reads TGTGCCATCAGTGAGGGAGCAGGGCCTTACGAGCAGTACTTC.

The count of this clonotype is one. The rearrangement uses TRBV3-1 and TRBJ2-5; D may be TRBD2 (7 bases). V gave up 5 bases and J gave up 4 bases, with 20 bases separating them. Germline V gene sequence: CDR1 LGHDT, CDR2 YNNKEL (reference sequence). The CDR3 has 16 amino acids. The CDR3 loop is CASSTIRGATGETQYF. The CDR3 DNA follows: TGTGCCAGCAGCACTATTCGGGGGGCCACAGGAGAGACCCAGTACTTC.

This sequence joins TRBV7-2 and TRBJ1-2; a possible D gene is TRBD1 (6 bases). Looked up from germline, CDR1 is SGHTA and CDR2 is FQGNSA. The germline V and J ends were trimmed by 3 bases and 6 bases, with 14 bases remaining between them. This CDR3 has 14 residues. The CDR3 nucleotides read TGTGCCAGCAGCTTTCCCACAGGGTTAGATGGCTACACCTTC. Translating gives CASSFPTGLDGYTF.

The chain couples TRBV12-3 or TRBV12-4 to TRBJ1-4; 7 bases align to TRBD1. The length of the CDR3 is 16 residues. V shed 5 bases and J 2 bases; nucleotides not matched to a gene: 8. This chain's CDR3 is CASSPGGIGTNEKLFF. The CDR3 coding sequence is TGTGCCAGCAGTCCAGGGGGGATAGGCACTAATGAAAAACTGTTTTTT.

The chain has TRBV25-1 and TRBJ1-1; a weak D match, TRBD1 (5 bases). Trimming left V 5 bases short and J 11 bases short, with 18 bases between. CDR1 is MGHDK, CDR2 SYGVNS, per germline. The CDR3 totals 13 residues. CDR3 nucleotides: TGTGCCAGCAGTAATATTGGACAAGAAGAGGCTTTCTTT. It yields the protein CASSNIGQEEAFF. The variable domain in full, completed from reference TRBV25-1 and TRBJ1-1, reads EADIYQTPRYLVIGTGKKITLECSQTMGHDKMYWYQQDPGMELHLIHYSYGVNSTEKGDLSSESTVSRIRTEHFPLTLESARPSHTSQYLCASSNIGQEEAFFGQGTRLTVV.

This chain uses TRBV30 with TRBJ2-3, with TRBD2 matching 11 bases. V dropped 3 bases and J dropped 1; count of bases not matched to a gene: 0. The CDR3 has 14 residues. CDR1 GTSNPN and CDR2 SVGIG come from the germline V gene (reference sequence). The CDR3 sequence: CAWRTSGGTDTQYF. CDR3 sequence (DNA): TGTGCCTGGAGGACTAGCGGGGGCACAGATACGCAGTATTTT.

The V call is TRBV6-1, the J call TRBJ2-5; D possibly matches TRBD1 or TRBD2 (6 bases each). V lost 6 bases and J 5 bases, leaving 16 bases between the germline ends. Germline lookup yields CDR1 MNHNS and CDR2 SASEGT. CDR3 length: 14 amino acids. The CDR3, as DNA: TGTGCCAGCAGCCCCGAGGGGGGAATTGAGACCCAGTACTTC. The encoded protein is CASSPEGGIETQYF.

The chain has TRBV19 and TRBJ2-1, with 10 nucleotides matching TRBD1. The ends lost 7 bases at V and 8 bases at J; junction bases unmatched: 8. Germline CDR1 reads LNHDA; CDR2 reads SQIVND (reference sequence). This CDR3 has 14 residues. CDR3 bases: TGTGCCAGTATCGGGACAGGGGAAACTGATGAGCAGTTCTTC. Translating it yields CASIGTGETDEQFF.

V usage is TRBV6-2 or TRBV6-3 and J usage is TRBJ2-2; D is unresolved. Germline V gives CDR1 MNHEY, CDR2 SVGEGT. V was shortened by 0 bases and J by 3 bases, with 14 bases between the two germline ends. The CDR3 has 17 residues. The CDR3 DNA is TGTGCCAGCAGTTACTCCCCGCAGGCCGATTACACCGGGGAGCTGTTTTTT. Translation gives CASSYSPQADYTGELFF.

This clonotype was counted only a few times. The rearrangement joins TRBV7-2 to TRBJ2-2; 8 nucleotides agree with TRBD1. Losses at the gene ends were 5 bases for V and 4 bases for J; bases not matched to a gene: 9. CDR1 and CDR2 (germline): SGHTA, FQGNSA. This CDR3 spans 16 amino acids. CDR3 amino acids: CASSPRTGIGTGELFF. In DNA form, the CDR3 reads TGTGCCAGCAGCCCGCGGACAGGGATAGGCACCGGGGAGCTGTTTTTT.

V usage is TRBV2 and J usage is TRBJ1-1; 7 bases are shared with TRBD1. Germline assignment: CDR1 SNHLY and CDR2 FYNNEI. The V and J ends lost 3 bases and 6 bases, in that order; junction bases with no gene match: 7. CDR3 length: 14 residues. CDR3 DNA: TGTGCCAGCAGTGATAAAGGGGGCTGGGCTGAAGCTTTCTTT. Its protein is CASSDKGGWAEAFF.

This chain joins TRBV12-3 or TRBV12-4 and TRBJ1-1; D gene ambiguous. Trimming removed 6 bases at V and 0 bases at J, with 8 bases between. The length of the CDR3 is 13 residues. The CDR3 coding sequence is TGTGCCAGCAGGTCTAGCATGAACACTGAAGCTTTCTTT. Translating gives CASRSSMNTEAFF.

This sequence joins TRBV5-1 and TRBJ2-5, with D tentatively TRBD2 (5 bases). Germline V lookup: CDR1 SGHRS, CDR2 YFSETQ. Trimming cost V 1 base and J 5 bases, with 12 bases left between them. This CDR3 comprises 14 residues. CDR3 loop: CASSLSGIRETQYF. In DNA, the CDR3 is TGCGCCAGCAGCTTGTCGGGGATCAGGGAGACCCAGTACTTC.

The chain uses TRBV18 and TRBJ1-5; D may be TRBD1 (5 bases). Deletions cut 3 bases from V and 5 bases from J, with 11 bases between. This CDR3 is built from 14 residues. Germline CDR1 reads KGHSH; CDR2 reads LQKENI. The CDR3 nucleotides are TGTGCCAGCTCACCGGCAGGGATCGATCAGCCCCAGCATTTT. Translated: CASSPAGIDQPQHF.

The chain carries TRBV9 and TRBJ1-2; no reliable D call. V was pared by 2 bases and J by 3 bases, with 8 bases between. The CDR3 consists of 13 residues. Germline values: CDR1 SGDLS, CDR2 YYNGEE. CDR3 residues: CASSVGFDYGYTF. The CDR3 DNA reads TGTGCCAGCAGCGTTGGATTTGACTATGGCTACACCTTC.

Only a few counts were recorded for this clonotype. CDR3 residues: CASSRLAEETQYF. The CDR3 bases are TGTGCCAGCAGTCGACTAGCGGAAGAGACCCAGTACTTC. This rearrangement joins TRBV12-3 or TRBV12-4 to TRBJ2-5; 9 nucleotides align to TRBD2. The V and J ends lost 5 bases and 3 bases, in that order; junction bases with no gene match: 1. The CDR3 sequence is 13 residues long.

The rearrangement links TRBV30 to TRBJ2-1, with D perhaps matching TRBD1 (6 bases). Trimming pared 3 bases from V and 10 bases from J, leaving 16 bases between. Per germline, CDR1 GTSNPN and CDR2 SVGIG (reference sequence). The CDR3 is 13 amino acids. The CDR3 sequence: CAWRGGGSGEQFF. CDR3 bases: TGTGCCTGGAGAGGTGGGGGCTCGGGCGAGCAGTTCTTC.

J is TRBJ2-6 and V is TRBV7-2; 7 nucleotides align to TRBD1. Germline V gene data show CDR1 as SGHTA and CDR2 as FQGNSA. The CDR3 sequence is 17 residues long. The trim removed 3 bases at V and 0 bases at J, leaving 5 bases unmatched. CDR3 residues: CASSFRQGISGANVLTF. DNA for the CDR3: TGTGCCAGCAGCTTTCGACAGGGAATCTCTGGGGCCAACGTCCTGACTTTC.

The V and J genes are TRBV5-1 and TRBJ2-1; 8 nucleotides agree with TRBD2. The CDR3 has 13 residues. V was pared by 4 bases and J by 12 bases, with 9 bases of the junction left unmatched. The V gene's germline CDR1 is SGHRS and CDR2 YFSETQ. The CDR3 DNA is TGCGCCAGCAGCCTCACTAGCGGTCGCTTGCAGTTCTTC. Protein: CASSLTSGRLQFF.

J is TRBJ1-3 and V is TRBV7-8; D remains unclear. CDR1 and CDR2 (germline): SGHVS, FQNEAQ. This CDR3 has 12 amino acids. Trimming took off 7 bases at V and 1 base at J, with 5 bases between the two ends. CDR3 residues: CASTSSGNTIYF. The CDR3 DNA sequence: TGTGCCAGCACCTCATCTGGAAACACCATATATTTT.

This chain uses TRBV7-9 with TRBJ2-5; 12 positions agree with TRBD2. After removal of 5 bases from V and 5 bases from J, the junction contained 6 bases not matched to a gene. This CDR3 has 15 amino acids. Germline lookup yields CDR1 SEHNR and CDR2 FQNEAQ (reference sequence). Here the CDR3 reads CASSLLAGGPETQYF. Here the CDR3 DNA reads TGTGCCAGCAGCCTTCTAGCGGGGGGGCCGGAGACCCAGTACTTC.